This T cell receptor beta chain was sequenced during a study of cytomegalovirus exposure and HLA in healthy donors. The PCR contained 60 Vbeta and 13 Jbeta primers. Profiling relied on immunoSEQ multiplex PCR, and the TCRdb table lists in-frame clones only, not all of them. The sample includes fewer than 150,000 clones, about 79% seen only once; the top ten take approximately 2.4%. Study-level points and caveats: Reports showed the classifier diagnosing cytomegalovirus status with high specificity and sensitivity. There was a cluster of highly shared sequence variants that was likely a sequencing artifact. CMV serostatus was the sole immune exposure information available.

Germline V gives CDR1 SEHNR, CDR2 FQNEAQ (reference sequence). V was trimmed by 5 bases and J by 7 bases, leaving 15 bases between them. The CDR3 runs 14 residues. Points on this clone: Its antigen is as yet unknown.

This chain joins TRBV7-9 and TRBJ1-5, with a possible D match to TRBD1 (6 bases). This sequence was found in a male donor in good health and CMV-seronegative. Sequencing input: PBMCs. The CDR3, as DNA: TGTGCCAGCAGCCTCACAGGGTATAAACAGCCCCAGCATTTT. It translates to CASSLTGYKQPQHF.